The present T cell receptor beta chain was sequenced within a study of blood T cell repertoires in COVID-19. The CDR3 runs 16 residues. Looked up from germline, CDR1 is MDHEN and CDR2 is SYDVKM. Deletions cut 2 bases from V and 3 bases from J, with 17 bases between. As processed by the authors: Amplification of reference gene primers was used by the study to estimate nucleated cell counts. The assay was immunoSEQ multiplex PCR, and TCRdb's table has in-frame clones only and misses some. Clone size and V and J calls were adopted from that table, with D and trimming inferred from the DNA. In the table there are 250,000 to 350,000 clones, more than 70% of which are singletons.

V and J are TRBV28 and TRBJ2-7; a possible D gene is TRBD1 (6 bases). The sequence was collected from a woman aged 45-59 years who had recovered from COVID-19. Sequencing was performed on peripheral blood. The CDR3 DNA is TGTGCCAGCAGTTTAGAAACAGGGAGAACGGGCTACGAGCAGTACTTC. It codes for CASSLETGRTGYEQYF. The entire variable domain, with the rest obtained from reference TRBV28 and TRBJ2-7, is as follows: DVKVTQSSRYLVKRTGEKVFLECVQDMDHENMFWYRQDPGLGLRLIYFSYDVKMKEKGDIPEGYSVSREKKERFSLILESASTNQTSMYLCASSLETGRTGYEQYFGPGTRLTVT.